A single sample gave rise to the 3 T cell receptor beta chains below, sequenced in a study of shared T cell receptors in the human thymus. This table comes from immunoSEQ multiplex PCR, and its TCRdb copy is limited to in-frame clones, with some not included. Among 700,000 to 750,000 clones listed, 70% to 90% were seen once. These sequences were also reported in another study, on human thymus T cells.

Input material: thymocytes. These receptor sequences come from a girl under three years old with a congenital heart defect.

This chain connects TRBV7-2 to TRBJ2-1; 9 bases map to TRBD2. The V segment lost 7 bases and the J segment 8 bases; nucleotides outside the gene matches: 15. This CDR3 spans 16 amino acids. Germline values: CDR1 SGHTA, CDR2 FQGNSA. The CDR3 reads CASTKPRGLAQHEQFF. The CDR3 nucleotides are TGTGCCAGCACTAAACCGAGGGGACTAGCTCAGCATGAGCAGTTCTTC.

This clone turned up a few times. The chain employs TRBV28 and TRBJ1-1; TRBD1 aligns across 7 bases. Trimming at V came to 2 bases and at J to 5 bases, leaving 29 bases not matched to a gene. This CDR3 contains 22 residues. The germline gives CDR1 MDHEN, CDR2 SYDVKM. The CDR3 loop reads CASSLRCWGTDPPGGWVTEAFF. CDR3 coding DNA: TGTGCCAGCAGTTTAAGGTGCTGGGGGACAGACCCGCCAGGAGGATGGGTTACTGAAGCTTTCTTT.

This chain connects TRBV12-5 to TRBJ2-4, with TRBD1 as a possible D gene (6 bases). Germline V gene sequence: CDR1 LGHNT, CDR2 FRNRAP. CDR3 size: 17 residues. V lost 3 bases, J lost 0 bases, and 15 bases lay in between. CDR3 in amino acids: CASGLRDTLLAKNIQYF. The CDR3 nucleotides read TGTGCTAGTGGTTTACGGGACACCCTCCTAGCCAAAAACATTCAGTACTTC. Full variable domain (outside the CDR3, taken from reference TRBV12-5 and TRBJ2-4): DARVTQTPRHKVTEMGQEVTMRCQPILGHNTVFWYRQTMMQGLELLAYFRNRAPLDDSGMPKDRFSAEMPDATLATLKIQPSEPRDSAVYFCASGLRDTLLAKNIQYFGAGTRLSVL.